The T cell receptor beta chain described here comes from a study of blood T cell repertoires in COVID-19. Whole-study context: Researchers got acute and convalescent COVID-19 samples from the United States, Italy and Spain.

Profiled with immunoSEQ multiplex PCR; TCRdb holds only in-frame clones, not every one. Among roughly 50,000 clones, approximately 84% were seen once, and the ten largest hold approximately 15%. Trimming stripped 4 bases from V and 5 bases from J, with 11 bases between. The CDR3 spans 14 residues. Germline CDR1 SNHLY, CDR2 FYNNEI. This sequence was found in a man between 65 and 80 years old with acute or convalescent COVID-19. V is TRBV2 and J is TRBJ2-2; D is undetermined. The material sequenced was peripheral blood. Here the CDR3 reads CASSGNSRTGELFF. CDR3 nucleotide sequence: TGTGCCAGCAGTGGAAACAGTCGGACCGGGGAGCTGTTTTTT.